This is a list of T cell receptor beta chains from one sample in a study of T-cell reconstitution after alpha-beta-depleted transplantation in children. TCRdb analysed the PCR reads with MiXCR anew, one entry per CDR3 protein. The repertoire holds some 200,000 distinct CDR3 sequences, with 7% to 9% as singletons. The sequencing here drew on PBMCs, mostly from graft donor cells, taken 360 days after TCRalphabeta/CD19-depleted stem cell transplant. Every receptor here comes from a male patient between 2 and 15 years old who had a stem cell transplant for acute myeloid leukemia, so the T cells may come from the graft donor. Each CDR3 is given with its conserved first and last residue. D genes are given only for firm matches. The size entry is marked missing in some rows and otherwise reads once, few, many or a size class.

j_gene	v_gene	abundance	d_gene	CDR3nt	CDR3aa
TRBJ2-1	TRBV13	-	-	TGTGCCAGCAGCTTAGAAGGGGCACTTAACTCCTACAATGAGCAGTTCTTC	CASSLEGALNSYNEQFF
TRBJ2-7	TRBV4-2	-	-	TGTGCCAGCAGCCAGGGGGGTGCGAGTTACGAGCAGTACTTC	CASSQGGASYEQYF
TRBJ2-1	TRBV9	many	-	TGTGCCAGCAGCGTAGATATAGGGGTGTACAATGAGCAGTTCTTC	CASSVDIGVYNEQFF
TRBJ2-1	TRBV7-9	few	-	TGTGCCAGCAGCTTGGGGACGCGGAATGAGCAGTTCTTC	CASSLGTRNEQFF
TRBJ2-1	TRBV20-1	few	TRBD2	TGCAGTGCTCCCCTAGCGGGAGCCTACAATGAGCAGTTCTTC	CSAPLAGAYNEQFF
TRBJ2-3	TRBV6-1	many	-	TGTGCCAGCCCGCCTAGCGACCCGTACGTCACAGATACGCAGTATTTT	CASPPSDPYVTDTQYF
TRBJ2-5	TRBV3-1	many	TRBD2	TGTGCCAGCAGCCACCGCGGACTAGCGGGGTCACAAGAGACCCAGTACTTC	CASSHRGLAGSQETQYF
TRBJ1-5	TRBV20-1	few	-	TGCAGTGCTAGAGATCGGGTCGTTTGGACCCAGCATTTT	CSARDRVVWTQHF
TRBJ2-6	TRBV20-1	few	TRBD1	TGCAGTGCATCCGGACAGGGTAGTTCTGGGGCCAACGTCCTGACTTTC	CSASGQGSSGANVLTF
TRBJ2-5	TRBV4-2	few	-	TGTGCCAGCCGCCGCGCTGGGGGCCAAGAGACCCAGTACTTC	CASRRAGGQETQYF
TRBJ2-7	TRBV5-1	many	TRBD1	TGCGCCAGCCAGGACAGGGCCAACGAGCAGTACTTC	CASQDRANEQYF
TRBJ2-1	TRBV3-1	many	TRBD2	TGTGCCAGCAGTCCGGGACTAGGGCCTTACAATGAGCAGTTCTTC	CASSPGLGPYNEQFF
TRBJ2-2	TRBV5-1	-	-	TGCGCCAGCAGCTTGGCCGTGGTGGGAGCCGGGGAGCTGTTTTTT	CASSLAVVGAGELFF
TRBJ2-7	TRBV12-3/TRBV12-4	few	-	TGTGCCAGCAGTTTAAAAGGCCCAGACTACGAGCAGTACTTC	CASSLKGPDYEQYF
TRBJ2-3	TRBV12-3/TRBV12-4	many	TRBD1	TGTGCCAGCAGAGAACAGGGGTTCACAGATACGCAGTATTTT	CASREQGFTDTQYF
TRBJ2-2	TRBV4-2	-	TRBD2	TGTGCCAGCAGCTTCTCCTTGCGGGAGACCGGGGAGCTGTTTTTT	CASSFSLRETGELFF
TRBJ2-2	TRBV4-2	many	-	TGTGCCAGCAGCCGGGCTCTTCACACCGGGGAGCTGTTTTTT	CASSRALHTGELFF
TRBJ1-2	TRBV20-1	few	-	TGCAGTGCTAGAGATATACAGGGCTATGGCTACACCTTC	CSARDIQGYGYTF
TRBJ2-3	TRBV4-3	-	-	TGCGCCAGCAGCCAACCCGGGGGAGATACGCAGTATTTT	CASSQPGGDTQYF
TRBJ2-1	TRBV20-1	many	-	TGCAGTGCTAGAGATCACGGGGGCAAAAACAATGAGCAGTTCTTC	CSARDHGGKNNEQFF
TRBJ1-2	TRBV6-1	-	-	TGTGCCAGCAGTGAAGCCCGAAACTATGGCTACACCTTC	CASSEARNYGYTF
TRBJ2-3	TRBV5-1	many	TRBD2	TGCGCCAGCAGCTTGCCAAGCGGGGGGGCCAAAGATACGCAGTATTTT	CASSLPSGGAKDTQYF
TRBJ2-5	TRBV29-1	many	-	TGCAGCGTTGAGCATCCGGGTAGCGGTCAAGAGACCCAGTACTTC	CSVEHPGSGQETQYF
TRBJ2-6	TRBV6-1	many	-	TGTGCCAGCAGTGTGGGACATCAGTTTATCGCCAACGTCCTGACTTTC	CASSVGHQFIANVLTF
TRBJ2-2	TRBV7-9	-	-	TGTGCCAGCAGCTTAGGGCAGGTCCCCGGGGAGCTGTTTTTT	CASSLGQVPGELFF
TRBJ2-2	TRBV5-1	-	-	TGCGCCAGCAGCTTGGTACACGGCGGTTTGAACACCGGGGAGCTGTTTTTT	CASSLVHGGLNTGELFF
TRBJ2-1	TRBV4-1	-	TRBD2	TGCGCCAGCAGCCAAGATGGGAGGGAGTACAATGAGCAGTTCTTC	CASSQDGREYNEQFF
TRBJ1-4	TRBV4-3	-	TRBD1	TGCGCCAGCAGCCAACAGCGACAGGGGAGTGAAAAACTGTTTTTT	CASSQQRQGSEKLFF
TRBJ2-2	TRBV18	-	-	TGTGCCAGCCGAAGACAGGGAGGGGACACCGGGGAGCTGTTTTTT	CASRRQGGDTGELFF
TRBJ2-7	TRBV29-1	-	-	TGCAGCGTTGAAGACCGCTACGAGCAGTACTTC	CSVEDRYEQYF
TRBJ2-2	TRBV10-3	few	-	TGTGCCATCAGCGCCGGGACACAGAACACCGGGGAGCTGTTTTTT	CAISAGTQNTGELFF
TRBJ1-5	TRBV6-2/TRBV6-3	many	TRBD1	TGTGCCAGCATGGGTCGACAGGGGTTTCAGCCCCAGCATTTT	CASMGRQGFQPQHF
TRBJ2-5	TRBV7-8	once	-	TGTGCCAGCAGCTTACGCGCGACACCTCAAGAGACCCAGTACTTC	CASSLRATPQETQYF
TRBJ2-3	TRBV12-3/TRBV12-4	few	TRBD1	TGTGCCAGCAGTTTTAGGGGGACAGGGCGGACAGATACGCAGTATTTT	CASSFRGTGRTDTQYF
TRBJ2-5	TRBV7-7	-	TRBD1	TGTGCTAGCAGCTTAGAGACAGGGGTATTGGAGACCCAGTACTTC	CASSLETGVLETQYF
TRBJ2-7	TRBV12-3/TRBV12-4	many	TRBD1	TGTGCCAGCATCAGGGGACAGGGATCCTACGAGCAGTACTTC	CASIRGQGSYEQYF
TRBJ2-7	TRBV29-1	-	-	TGCAGCGTGGGGAGCGCCACCTACGAGCAGTACTTC	CSVGSATYEQYF
TRBJ1-3	TRBV20-1	few	-	TGCAGTGCTAGACCCTCCGGGGGTGGAAACACCATATATTTT	CSARPSGGGNTIYF
TRBJ1-3	TRBV7-9	few	-	TGTGCCAGCAGCTACAGGATTAAAGACTCTGGAAACACCATATATTTT	CASSYRIKDSGNTIYF
TRBJ1-5	TRBV2	many	TRBD1	TGTGCCAGCAGTCAGGACCGGACAGGGGGCAATCAGCCCCAGCATTTT	CASSQDRTGGNQPQHF
TRBJ1-1	TRBV7-9	many	-	TGTGCCAGCAGCCCCGGGGTGGGGACTGAAGCTTTCTTT	CASSPGVGTEAFF